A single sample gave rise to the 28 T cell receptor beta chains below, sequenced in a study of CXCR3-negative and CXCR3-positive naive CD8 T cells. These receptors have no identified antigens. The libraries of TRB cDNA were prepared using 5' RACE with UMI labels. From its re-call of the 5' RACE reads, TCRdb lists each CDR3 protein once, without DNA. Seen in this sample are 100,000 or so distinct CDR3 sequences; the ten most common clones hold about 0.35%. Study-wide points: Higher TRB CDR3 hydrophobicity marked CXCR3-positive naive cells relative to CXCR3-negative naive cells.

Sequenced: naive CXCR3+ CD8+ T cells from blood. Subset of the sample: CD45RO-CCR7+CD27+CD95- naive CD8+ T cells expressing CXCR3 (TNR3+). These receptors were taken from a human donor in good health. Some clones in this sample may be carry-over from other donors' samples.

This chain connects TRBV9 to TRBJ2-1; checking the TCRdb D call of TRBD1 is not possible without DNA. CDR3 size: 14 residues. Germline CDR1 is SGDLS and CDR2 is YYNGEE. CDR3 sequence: CASNLGAQGNELFF.

CDR3 sequence reads: CASHWTGGDEQYF. This chain joins TRBV5-1 and TRBJ2-7; TCRdb proposes TRBD2, but this gene call is untestable without DNA. Germline CDR1 and CDR2: SGHRS and YFSETQ. The CDR3 extends over 13 amino acids.

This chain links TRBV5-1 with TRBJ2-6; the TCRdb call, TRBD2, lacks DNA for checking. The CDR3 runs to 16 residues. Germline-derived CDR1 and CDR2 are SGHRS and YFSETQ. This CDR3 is CASSLTLGGAANVLTF.

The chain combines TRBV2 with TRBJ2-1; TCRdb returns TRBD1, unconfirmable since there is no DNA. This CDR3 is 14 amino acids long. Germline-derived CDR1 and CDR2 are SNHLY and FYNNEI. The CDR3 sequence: CAGDYGTGYNEQFF.

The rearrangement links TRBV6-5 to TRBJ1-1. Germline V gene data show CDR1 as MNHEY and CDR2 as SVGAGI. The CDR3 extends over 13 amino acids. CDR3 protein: CASSYPGSTEAFF.

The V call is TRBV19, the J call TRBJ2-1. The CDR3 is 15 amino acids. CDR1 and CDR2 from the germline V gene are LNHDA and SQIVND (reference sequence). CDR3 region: CASSIISNTYNEQFF.

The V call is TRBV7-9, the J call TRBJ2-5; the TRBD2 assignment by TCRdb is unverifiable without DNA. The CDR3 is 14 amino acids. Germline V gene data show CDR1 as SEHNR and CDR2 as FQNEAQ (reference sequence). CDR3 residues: CASSGTSSRETQYF.

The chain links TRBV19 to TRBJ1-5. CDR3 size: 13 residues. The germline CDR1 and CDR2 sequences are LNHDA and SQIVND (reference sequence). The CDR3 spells CASSMDGNQPQHF.

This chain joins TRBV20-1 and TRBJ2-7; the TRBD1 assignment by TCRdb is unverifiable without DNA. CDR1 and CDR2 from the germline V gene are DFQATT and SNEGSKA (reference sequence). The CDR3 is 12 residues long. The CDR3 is CSPGEFPYEQYF.

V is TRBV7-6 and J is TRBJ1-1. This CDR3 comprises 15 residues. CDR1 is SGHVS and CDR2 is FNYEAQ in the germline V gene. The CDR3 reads CASSPQIGNWAEAFF.

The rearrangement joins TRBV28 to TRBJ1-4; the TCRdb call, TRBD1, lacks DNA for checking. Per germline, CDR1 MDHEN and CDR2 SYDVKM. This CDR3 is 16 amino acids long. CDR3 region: CASSHPRGAGYEKLFF.

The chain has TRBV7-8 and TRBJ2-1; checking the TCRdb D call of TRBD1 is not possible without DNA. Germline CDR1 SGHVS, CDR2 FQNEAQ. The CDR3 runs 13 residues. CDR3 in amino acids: CASSLVGAGEQFF.

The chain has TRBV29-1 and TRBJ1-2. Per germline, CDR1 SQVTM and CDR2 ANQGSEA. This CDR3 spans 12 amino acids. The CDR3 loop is CSVDGNSYGYTF.

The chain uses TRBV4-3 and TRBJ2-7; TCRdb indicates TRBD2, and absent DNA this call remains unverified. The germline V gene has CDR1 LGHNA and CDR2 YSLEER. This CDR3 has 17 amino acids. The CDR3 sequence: CASSQDRGQGPAGEQYF.

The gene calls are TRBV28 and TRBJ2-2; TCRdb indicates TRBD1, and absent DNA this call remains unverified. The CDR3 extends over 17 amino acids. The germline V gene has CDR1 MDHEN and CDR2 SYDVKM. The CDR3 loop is CASTSRNWGRNTGELFF.

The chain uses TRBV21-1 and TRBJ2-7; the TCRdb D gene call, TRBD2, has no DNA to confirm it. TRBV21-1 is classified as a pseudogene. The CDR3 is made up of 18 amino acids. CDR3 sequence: CASSKDQRGLAPTYEQYF.

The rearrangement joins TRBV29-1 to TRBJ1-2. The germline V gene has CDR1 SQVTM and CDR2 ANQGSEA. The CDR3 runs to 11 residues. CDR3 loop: CSASSNYGYTF. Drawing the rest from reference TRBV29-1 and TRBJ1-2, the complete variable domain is SAVISQKPSRDICQRGTSLTIQCQVDSQVTMMFWYRQQPGQSLTLIATANQGSEATYESGFVIDKFPISRPNLTFSTLTVSNMSPEDSSIYLCSASSNYGYTFGSGTRLTVV.

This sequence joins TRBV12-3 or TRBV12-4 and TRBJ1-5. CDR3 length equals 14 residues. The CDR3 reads CASSLGLGNQPQHF.

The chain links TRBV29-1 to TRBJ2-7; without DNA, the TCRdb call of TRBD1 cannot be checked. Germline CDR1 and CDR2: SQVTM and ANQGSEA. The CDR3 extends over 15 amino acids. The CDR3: CSVETGQGKPYEQYF.

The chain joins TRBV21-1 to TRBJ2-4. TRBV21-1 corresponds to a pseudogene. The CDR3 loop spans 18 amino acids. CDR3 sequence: CASSKALFAGVDKNIQYF.

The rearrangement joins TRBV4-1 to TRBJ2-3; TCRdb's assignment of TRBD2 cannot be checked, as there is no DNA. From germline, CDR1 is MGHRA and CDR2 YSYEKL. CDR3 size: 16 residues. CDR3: CASSQREGPATDTQYF.

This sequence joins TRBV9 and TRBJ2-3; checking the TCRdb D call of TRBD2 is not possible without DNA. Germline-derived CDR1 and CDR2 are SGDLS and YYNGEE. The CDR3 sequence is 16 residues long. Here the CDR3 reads CASSVGVAGFADTQYF.

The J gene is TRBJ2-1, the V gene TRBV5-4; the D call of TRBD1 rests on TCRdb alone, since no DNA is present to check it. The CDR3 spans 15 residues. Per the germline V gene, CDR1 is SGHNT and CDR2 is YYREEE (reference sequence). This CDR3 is CASSSPGQGENEQFF.

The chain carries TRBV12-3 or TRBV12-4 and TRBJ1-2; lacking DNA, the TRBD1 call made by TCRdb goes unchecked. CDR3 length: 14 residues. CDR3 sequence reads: CASSLEQGSYGYTF.

The CDR3 region is CASSVSSGITSYNEQFF. The rearrangement links TRBV9 to TRBJ2-1; TCRdb gives TRBD2 as the D gene, but with no DNA this cannot be confirmed. This CDR3 has 17 residues. Looked up from germline, CDR1 is SGDLS and CDR2 is YYNGEE.

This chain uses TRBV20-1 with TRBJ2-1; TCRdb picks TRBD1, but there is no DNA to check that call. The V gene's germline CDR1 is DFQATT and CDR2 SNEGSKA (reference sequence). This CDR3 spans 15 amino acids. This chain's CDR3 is CSARDPGAAYNEQFF.

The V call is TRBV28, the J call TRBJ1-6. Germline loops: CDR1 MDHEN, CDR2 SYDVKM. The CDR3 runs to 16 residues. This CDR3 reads CASRALRASYNSPLHF.

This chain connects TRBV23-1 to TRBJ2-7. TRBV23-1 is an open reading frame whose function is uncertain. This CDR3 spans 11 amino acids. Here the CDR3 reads CASSQYHEQYF.